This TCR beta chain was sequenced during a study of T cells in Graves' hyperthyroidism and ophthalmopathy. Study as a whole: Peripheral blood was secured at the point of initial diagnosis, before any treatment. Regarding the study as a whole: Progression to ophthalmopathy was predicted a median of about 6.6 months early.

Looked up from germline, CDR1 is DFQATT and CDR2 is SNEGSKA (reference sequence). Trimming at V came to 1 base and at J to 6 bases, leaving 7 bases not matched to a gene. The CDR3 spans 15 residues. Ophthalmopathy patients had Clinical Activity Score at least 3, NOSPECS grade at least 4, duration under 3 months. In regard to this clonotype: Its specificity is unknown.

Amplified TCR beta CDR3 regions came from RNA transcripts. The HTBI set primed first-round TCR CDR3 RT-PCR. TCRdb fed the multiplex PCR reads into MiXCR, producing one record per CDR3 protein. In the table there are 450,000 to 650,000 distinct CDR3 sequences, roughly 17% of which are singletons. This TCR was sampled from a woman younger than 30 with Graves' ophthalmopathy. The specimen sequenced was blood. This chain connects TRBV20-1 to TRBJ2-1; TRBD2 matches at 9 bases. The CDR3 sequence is CSARAGGGAINEQFF. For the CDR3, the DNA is TGCAGTGCTAGAGCCGGCGGGGGGGCCATCAATGAGCAGTTCTTC.